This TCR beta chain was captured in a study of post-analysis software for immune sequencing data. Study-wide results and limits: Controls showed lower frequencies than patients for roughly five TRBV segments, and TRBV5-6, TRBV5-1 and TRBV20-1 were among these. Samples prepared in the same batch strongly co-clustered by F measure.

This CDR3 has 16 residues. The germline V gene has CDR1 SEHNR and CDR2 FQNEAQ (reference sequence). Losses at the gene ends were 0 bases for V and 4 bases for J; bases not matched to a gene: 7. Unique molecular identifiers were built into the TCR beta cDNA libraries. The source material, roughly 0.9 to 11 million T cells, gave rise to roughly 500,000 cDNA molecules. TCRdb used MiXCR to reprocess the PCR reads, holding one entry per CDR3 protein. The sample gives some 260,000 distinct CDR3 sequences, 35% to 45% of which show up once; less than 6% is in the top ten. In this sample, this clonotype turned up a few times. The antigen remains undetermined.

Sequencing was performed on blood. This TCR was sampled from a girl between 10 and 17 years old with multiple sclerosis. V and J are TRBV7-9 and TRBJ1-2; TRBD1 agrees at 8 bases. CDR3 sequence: CASSLAGQADFYGYTF. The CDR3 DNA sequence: TGTGCCAGCAGCTTAGCGGGACAGGCCGATTTCTATGGCTACACCTTC.